This record looks at one T cell receptor (beta chain) sequence and its context. Antigen unknown. A marrow graft followed busulfan-fludarabine conditioning, with cyclophosphamide on days +3 and +4. This entry belongs to a study of T cells after posttransplantation cyclophosphamide. There are 14 residues in the CDR3. V lost 2 bases and J lost 4, with 11 bases in between. Germline V lookup: CDR1 SEHNR, CDR2 FQNEAQ (reference sequence). Study-wide results and caveats: TRB overlap between skin or GI tissue T cells and blood was limited. Donor-recipient repertoire similarity was low at 1-2 months, rising over year one. Recipient CMV seropositivity and CMV reactivation strongly tracked TRB clonality.

Assay used: immunoSEQ multiplex PCR; TCRdb lists only in-frame clones, some missing. The sample gives some 11,000 clones, around 81% of which show up once; just over 15% is in the top ten. The sequencing here drew on PBMCs, taken about 62 months after allogeneic stem cell transplant with posttransplant cyclophosphamide. The chain uses TRBV7-9 and TRBJ2-5; a weak D match, TRBD2 (7 bases). This TCR derives from a female patient aged 45-60 years who received an allogeneic stem cell transplant from a related donor, was CMV-positive, and had no GVHD. The T cells may come from the graft donor. The CDR3 sequence: CASSLSRGAETQYF. The CDR3 coding sequence is TGTGCCAGCAGCTTAAGCCGGGGGGCAGAGACCCAGTACTTC.